This T cell receptor beta chain was recorded in a study of identical twins. This clonotype is a singleton in its sample. Its antigen is not known. Whole-study findings and limits: Clonotypes of the beta chain that were abundant in cord blood carried fewer insertions (memory repertoires showed none). Out-of-frame alpha sequences shared between twins exhibited an excess of low generation probability.

V lost 1 base and J 8 bases, leaving 18 bases between the germline ends. This CDR3 region has 15 residues. Looked up from germline, CDR1 is DFQATT and CDR2 is SNEGSKA (reference sequence). Template switching added a universal primer binding site, and final cDNA carried unique molecular identifiers. TCRdb reanalysed the 5' RACE reads using MiXCR and keeps one entry per CDR3 protein. Among about 470,000 distinct CDR3 sequences listed, about 24% were seen once. The sample was also linked to a second study, of T cells expressing NK-cell markers. Turning to that study: The same clonotypes also predominated in the CD3+CD56-NKG2C+ fraction of a few donors.

This sequence was found in a woman aged 18-30 years in good health. The J gene is TRBJ2-1, the V gene TRBV20-1; tentative D call: TRBD2 (6 bases). Sequencing was performed on CD4+ T cells sorted from blood. The chain's CDR3 is CSARGRDSAPDEQFF. DNA for the CDR3: TGCAGTGCTAGAGGCCGGGACTCGGCCCCCGATGAGCAGTTCTTC.